This TCR beta chain emerged from a study of identical twins. Points from the study as a whole: Sequences that were beta out-of-frame showed weaker excess twin sharing. Donors were not followed over many years; analysis was cross-sectional. Cord blood's abundant beta clonotypes had fewer insertions, unlike memory repertoires.

The CDR3 extends over 15 amino acids. Trimming took off 2 bases at V and 3 bases at J, with 14 bases between the two ends. Germline V gives CDR1 SEHNR, CDR2 FQNEAQ (reference sequence). Turning to this clonotype: Its matching antigen is unknown.

Unique molecular identifiers were in the cDNA, with template-switch universal primer binding. TCRdb reprocessed the 5' RACE reads with MiXCR, giving one entry per CDR3 protein. The data show around 1.7 million distinct CDR3 sequences, with roughly a third seen just once and about 0.27% held by the top ten. The V call is TRBV7-9, the J call TRBJ2-7; TRBD1 is a possible D gene (6 bases). This TCR came from a newborn girl in good health. The material sequenced was cord blood. The CDR3 is CASSLPDRRNYEQYF. Here the CDR3 DNA reads TGTGCCAGCAGCTTACCCGACAGGCGAAACTACGAGCAGTACTTC.